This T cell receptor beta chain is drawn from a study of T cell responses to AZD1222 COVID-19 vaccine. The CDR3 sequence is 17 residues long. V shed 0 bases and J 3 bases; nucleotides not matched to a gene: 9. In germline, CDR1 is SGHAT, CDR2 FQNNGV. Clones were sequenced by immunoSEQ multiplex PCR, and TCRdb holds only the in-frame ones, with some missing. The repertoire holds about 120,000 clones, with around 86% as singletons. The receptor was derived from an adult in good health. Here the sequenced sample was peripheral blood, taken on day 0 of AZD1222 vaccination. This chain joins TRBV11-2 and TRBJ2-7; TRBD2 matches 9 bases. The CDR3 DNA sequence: TGTGCCAGCAGCTTAGATTTCGGTTTAGCGGGGGTCTACGAGCAGTACTTC. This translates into CASSLDFGLAGVYEQYF.